Below are 21 T cell receptor beta chains sequenced from a single sample in a study of T cell responses to AZD1222 COVID-19 vaccine. The method was immunoSEQ multiplex PCR; TCRdb's version includes in-frame clones alone and lacks a portion of them. The sample has 130,000 or so clones, just under 95% seen once. The sequences come from peripheral blood, collected on day 0 of AZD1222 vaccination. The source of these receptors is an adult in good health.

The chain employs TRBV5-1 and TRBJ2-5; D may be TRBD1 (5 bases). V lost 4 bases and J lost 5, with 18 bases in between. Germline V gene data show CDR1 as SGHRS and CDR2 as YFSETQ. The CDR3 extends over 15 amino acids. CDR3 loop: CASSPTGLSWETQYF. The CDR3 DNA reads TGCGCCAGCAGCCCTACAGGTTTAAGTTGGGAGACCCAGTACTTC. Supplemented by reference TRBV5-1 and TRBJ2-5, the full variable domain reads KAGVTQTPRYLIKTRGQQVTLSCSPISGHRSVSWYQQTPGQGLQFLFEYFSETQRNKGNFPGRFSGRQFSNSRSEMNVSTLELGDSALYLCASSPTGLSWETQYFGPGTRLLVL.

The rearrangement uses TRBV28 and TRBJ2-1, with TRBD2 identical over 10 bases. The CDR3 has 17 residues. Germline V CDR1 and CDR2: MDHEN, SYDVKM. Germline trimming cut 3 bases from V and 4 bases from J; bases unmatched to any gene: 9. The chain's CDR3 is CASSFPKAGGRYNEQFF. In DNA form, the CDR3 reads TGTGCCAGCAGTTTCCCTAAAGCGGGAGGGCGGTACAATGAGCAGTTCTTC.

This chain connects TRBV24-1 to TRBJ2-3, with D perhaps TRBD1 or TRBD2 (5 bases each). The CDR3 extends over 15 amino acids. Germline CDR1 is KGHDR and CDR2 is SFDVKD. V was pared by 3 bases and J by 0 bases, with 9 bases between. The CDR3 nucleotides are TGTGCCACCAGTGATGTGGGGGACAGCACAGATACGCAGTATTTT. It encodes CATSDVGDSTDTQYF.

This sequence joins TRBV15 and TRBJ1-1; D perhaps matches TRBD1 (5 bases). The V end lost 0 bases, the J end lost 5 bases, and 13 bases lay between the germline ends. CDR3 length: 15 amino acids. Germline assignment: CDR1 LNHNV and CDR2 YYDKDF (reference sequence). CDR3 protein: CATSREAGAGTEAFF. CDR3 in DNA: TGTGCCACCAGCAGAGAGGCCGGGGCAGGGACTGAAGCTTTCTTT.

The rearrangement links TRBV11-1 to TRBJ2-3; tentatively, D is TRBD1 or TRBD2 (7 bases each). V was pared by 0 bases and J by 4 bases, with 11 bases between. CDR3 length: 15 amino acids. Germline V gene lookup returns CDR1 SGHAT and CDR2 FQDESV (reference sequence). In nucleotides, the CDR3 is TGTGCCAGCAGCTTAGCGGGAGGGGGCCCAGATACGCAGTATTTT. It codes for CASSLAGGGPDTQYF.

In this sample, this clone turned up once. The gene calls are TRBV19 and TRBJ1-2; possibly TRBD1 for D (5 bases). The CDR3 consists of 13 residues. The V gene's germline CDR1 is LNHDA and CDR2 SQIVND (reference sequence). Trimming removed 5 bases from V and 8 bases from J, with 15 bases in between. The CDR3 loop reads CASSVDSFGGYTF. The CDR3 nucleotides are TGTGCCAGTAGTGTCGACAGCTTCGGGGGCTACACCTTC. Combining the CDR3 with reference TRBV19 and TRBJ1-2 gives the whole variable domain DGGITQSPKYLFRKEGQNVTLSCEQNLNHDAMYWYRQDPGQGLRLIYYSQIVNDFQKGDIAEGYSVSREKKESFPLTVTSAQKNPTAFYLCASSVDSFGGYTFGSGTRLTVV.

V is TRBV6-6 and J is TRBJ2-1; TRBD1 or TRBD2 may be the D gene (5 bases each). Trimming removed 8 bases at V and 5 bases at J, with 19 bases between. The CDR3 runs to 15 residues. The germline V gene encodes CDR1 MNHNY and CDR2 SVGAGI (reference sequence). The DNA of the CDR3 is TGTGCCAGCCAAAACAATGGGGGAAGCCACAATGAGCAGTTCTTC. It specifies CASQNNGGSHNEQFF.

J is TRBJ1-4 and V is TRBV5-4; 10 nucleotides agree with TRBD1. Germline CDR1 SGHNT, CDR2 YYREEE (reference sequence). This CDR3 has 16 residues. Trimming at V came to 0 bases and at J to 6 bases, leaving 5 bases not matched to a gene. The CDR3 loop reads CASSLAGGTGDEKLFF. For the CDR3, the DNA is TGTGCCAGCAGCTTGGCGGGGGGGACAGGGGATGAAAAACTGTTTTTT.

This clone appeared once. The chain combines TRBV6-4 with TRBJ2-5; D remains ambiguous. V lost 2 bases and J 5 bases, leaving 21 bases between the germline ends. The CDR3 spans 17 residues. CDR1 and CDR2 (germline): MRHNA, SNTAGT. CDR3 residues: CASSDHSTRTVCETQYF. The DNA of the CDR3 is TGTGCCAGCAGTGACCACTCGACCAGAACGGTCTGTGAGACCCAGTACTTC.

The V and J genes are TRBV4-2 and TRBJ2-3, with a possible D match to TRBD2 (5 bases). The germline V gene has CDR1 LGHNA and CDR2 YNFKEQ. This CDR3 contains 18 residues. Between the trimmed V and J ends, which lost 1 base and 8 bases, there was a span of 25 bases. CDR3 sequence: CASSQAMDGYLGAVTQYF. DNA for the CDR3: TGTGCCAGCAGCCAAGCCATGGACGGCTACTTAGGAGCGGTTACGCAGTATTTT.

The gene calls are TRBV2 and TRBJ2-3, with D uncertain. The length of the CDR3 is 12 residues. The V gene lost 4 bases and the J gene lost 5 bases, with 7 bases spanning the gap. The germline CDR1 and CDR2 sequences are SNHLY and FYNNEI. The chain's CDR3 is CASSVSIDTQYF. The CDR3 coding sequence is TGTGCCAGCAGTGTCTCCATAGATACGCAGTATTTT.

The V call is TRBV27, the J call TRBJ1-6; D remains unclear. CDR1 and CDR2 from the germline V gene are MNHEY and SMNVEV (reference sequence). V shed 8 bases and J shed 6 bases, with 17 bases lying between them. CDR3 length equals 15 residues. The CDR3 DNA reads TGTGCCAGCCGTCCGGGCCATAATTTTAATTCACCCCTCCACTTT. Its translation: CASRPGHNFNSPLHF.

A single count supports this clone. V gene TRBV30 combines with J gene TRBJ1-4; D remains unclear. The ends were cut back, 0 bases at V and 8 bases at J, with 7 bases in the middle. CDR1 and CDR2 from the germline V gene are GTSNPN and SVGIG (reference sequence). CDR3 length: 12 residues. The CDR3 loop reads CAWSVTGEKLFF. DNA of the CDR3: TGTGCCTGGAGTGTAACGGGGGAAAAACTGTTTTTT.

The V gene is TRBV7-2, the J gene TRBJ2-7; no reliable D call. This CDR3 spans 13 amino acids. Trimming stripped 1 base from V and 4 bases from J, with 8 bases between. Germline V gene sequence: CDR1 SGHTA, CDR2 FQGNSA. The CDR3 DNA reads TGTGCCAGCAGCTTAGAAGTCTCGTACGAGCAGTACTTC. Translation: CASSLEVSYEQYF.

The rearrangement uses TRBV25-1 and TRBJ2-7; D ambiguous. Between the trimmed V and J ends, which lost 4 bases and 2 bases, there was a span of 6 bases. The CDR3 extends over 12 amino acids. The germline V gene has CDR1 MGHDK and CDR2 SYGVNS. Here the CDR3 DNA reads TGTGCCAGCAGTGCCCCTACCTACGAGCAGTACTTC. Its protein is CASSAPTYEQYF.

The genes are TRBV2 and TRBJ2-5, with 9 bases that match TRBD1. The CDR3 loop spans 14 amino acids. V lost 5 bases, J lost 4 bases, and 5 bases stayed unmatched. Germline V gene lookup returns CDR1 SNHLY and CDR2 FYNNEI. As DNA, the CDR3 is TGTGCCAGCAGTCCACAGGGGGCAGGAGAGACCCAGTACTTC. Amino acids: CASSPQGAGETQYF.

This clone was observed a handful of times. This chain links TRBV11-2 with TRBJ2-2, with 7 bases identical to TRBD2. The ends lost 8 bases at V and 0 bases at J; junction bases unmatched: 9. Germline V gene lookup returns CDR1 SGHAT and CDR2 FQNNGV. The CDR3 has 16 amino acids. The CDR3 is CASGAGAGSNTGELFF. DNA for the CDR3: TGTGCCAGCGGAGCCGGAGCGGGATCGAACACCGGGGAGCTGTTTTTT.

The chain couples TRBV2 to TRBJ1-5; no firm D call. CDR3 length: 14 residues. Germline CDR1 and CDR2: SNHLY and FYNNEI. The CDR3 spells CASARLSSNQPQHF. The CDR3 region has the DNA TGTGCTTCCGCTCGGTTGAGTAGCAATCAGCCCCAGCATTTT. Full variable domain (rest looked up from reference TRBV2 and TRBJ1-5): EPEVTQTPSHQVTQMGQEVILRCVPISNHLYFYWYRQILGQKVEFLVSFYNNEISEKSEIFDDQFSVERPDGSNFTLKIRSTKLEDSAMYFCASARLSSNQPQHFGDGTRLSIL.

The chain carries TRBV2 and TRBJ1-3; D might be TRBD1 (6 bases). The CDR3 spans 15 residues. The V end was cut by 4 bases, the J end by 0 bases, with 10 bases between. CDR1 is SNHLY and CDR2 is FYNNEI in the germline V gene. CDR3 protein: CASSGQESSGNTIYF. For the CDR3, the DNA is TGTGCCAGCAGTGGACAGGAGAGCTCTGGAAACACCATATATTTT. Full variable domain (outside the CDR3, taken from reference TRBV2 and TRBJ1-3): EPEVTQTPSHQVTQMGQEVILRCVPISNHLYFYWYRQILGQKVEFLVSFYNNEISEKSEIFDDQFSVERPDGSNFTLKIRSTKLEDSAMYFCASSGQESSGNTIYFGEGSWLTVV.

The rearrangement joins TRBV11-3 to TRBJ2-7; tentative D call: TRBD1 (6 bases). Per germline, CDR1 SGHNT and CDR2 YENEEA. V lost 3 bases and J lost 3, with 9 bases in between. The CDR3 has 13 amino acids. CDR3 bases: TGTGCCAGCAGCTTGACAGGATTCTACGAGCAGTACTTC. This sequence encodes CASSLTGFYEQYF.

This chain uses TRBV23-1 with TRBJ2-7; TRBD1 matches at 9 bases. TRBV23-1 is marked as an open reading frame, function uncertain. V was clipped by 1 base and J by 6 bases; unmatched bases: 19. This CDR3 comprises 19 residues. The chain's CDR3 is CASSQCPPVTGGGLREQYF. For the CDR3, the DNA is TGCGCCAGCAGTCAATGCCCCCCGGTGACAGGGGGTGGACTGCGCGAGCAGTACTTC.